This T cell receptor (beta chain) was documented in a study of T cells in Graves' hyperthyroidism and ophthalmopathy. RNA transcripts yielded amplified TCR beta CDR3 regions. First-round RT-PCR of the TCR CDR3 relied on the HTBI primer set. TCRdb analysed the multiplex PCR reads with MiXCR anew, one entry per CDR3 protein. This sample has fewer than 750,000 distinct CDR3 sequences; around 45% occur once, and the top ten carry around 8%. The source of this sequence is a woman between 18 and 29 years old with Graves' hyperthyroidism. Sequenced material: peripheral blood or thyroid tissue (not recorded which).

In nucleotides, the CDR3 is TGTGCCCCTTGTCCCGGGGGGGACACTGAAGCTTTCTTT. Protein product: CAPCPGGDTEAFF. The rearrangement uses TRBV24-1 and TRBJ1-1; the D gene is possibly TRBD1 (5 bases). The CDR3 is 13 residues long. V lost 12 bases, J lost 3 bases, and 16 bases lay in between. The germline V gene has CDR1 KGHDR and CDR2 SFDVKD.